The present TCR beta chain was sequenced within a study of T cell repertoires in cytomegalovirus infection. Study details: Public TCR beta signatures were indicative of both CMV infection and a matching HLA type.

One entry per CDR3 protein results from TCRdb running MiXCR on the reads. Of some 150,000 distinct CDR3 sequences listed, about 6.5% were seen once; the top ten hold approximately 18%. Study-level results: Predominance within the ex vivo response was attributable to HLA-C-restricted CMV-specific TCR beta clonotypes. Individuals carrying CMV plus the relevant HLA were identified by cumulative frequency of public TCR beta families.

To note about this clonotype: The antigen remains unidentified.

Input material: PBMCs. The receptor comes from a human donor in good health (CMV status not recorded). Some clones in this sample may be carry-over from other donors' samples.

The CDR3 reads CSASGTSGGYEQYF. The CDR3 coding sequence is TGCAGTGCTTCGGGGACTAGCGGGGGCTACGAGCAGTACTTC. The chain is built from TRBV20-1 and TRBJ2-7; 14 positions match TRBD2. The CDR3 contains 14 residues. V shed 5 bases and J 3 bases; nucleotides not matched to a gene: 3. In germline, CDR1 is DFQATT, CDR2 SNEGSKA (reference sequence).